Reported below is one TCR beta chain. The CDR3 sequence is 16 residues long. The V gene end was trimmed by 4 bases and the J gene end by 0 bases; junction bases not matched to a gene: 4. CDR1 LNHDA and CDR2 SQIVND come from the germline V gene (reference sequence). The source of the sample is a study of blood T cell repertoires in COVID-19. Methods used by the authors: It was from reference gene primer amplification that nucleated cell counts were estimated. Profiled with immunoSEQ multiplex PCR; TCRdb holds only in-frame clones, not every one. The V and J calls and the clone size are those of that table, but D and trimming were determined from the DNA. The sample lists about 150,000 clones; about 85% were seen once. Cohort allocation depended upon clinical history that participants reported.

This chain links TRBV19 with TRBJ2-7; 12 positions match TRBD2. The origin of this receptor is a woman aged 40 to 50 who had been exposed to COVID-19. The sample was PBMCs or T cells enriched from blood (not recorded which). This chain's CDR3 is CASSKGLAGLSYEQYF. The CDR3 nucleotides read TGTGCCAGTAGTAAGGGACTAGCGGGCCTCTCCTACGAGCAGTACTTC.